A single sample gave rise to the 7 T cell receptor beta chains below, sequenced in a study of cytomegalovirus exposure and HLA in healthy donors. A multiplex PCR was run with 60 Vbeta primers and 13 Jbeta primers. Clones were read by immunoSEQ multiplex PCR, and TCRdb kept only the in-frame ones, dropping some. Of tens of thousands of clones in the sample, about 80% were seen once. Sequenced material: PBMCs. The origin of the receptors is a man in his forties or fifties in good health and CMV-seropositive.

Regarding this clone: Other DNA sequences of this sample code for an identical CDR3. The chain uses TRBV11-2 and TRBJ2-7; D ambiguous. The CDR3 covers 13 residues. Germline CDR1 SGHAT, CDR2 FQNNGV. With 0 bases removed from V and 3 bases from J, the gap between germline ends came to 6 bases. CDR3 bases: TGTGCCAGCAGCTTAGATCCACTCTACGAGCAGTACTTC. Translation gives CASSLDPLYEQYF.

The CDR3 nucleotides read TGTGCCTGGAGTGATCGGACCCGGGACAGGCGGTCCTATGGCTACACCTTC. Residues: CAWSDRTRDRRSYGYTF. This chain uses TRBV30 with TRBJ1-2; 8 nucleotides agree with TRBD1. CDR3 length: 17 residues. Germline CDR1 and CDR2: GTSNPN and SVGIG (reference sequence). J gave up 4 bases and V 1 base, and 14 bases lay outside the gene matches.

The gene calls are TRBV20-1 and TRBJ2-5; TRBD1 matches at 9 bases. The CDR3 is made up of 11 amino acids. With 6 bases clipped from V and 11 bases from J, the junction kept 7 bases outside the gene matches. Germline CDR1 DFQATT, CDR2 SNEGSKA (reference sequence). CDR3 region: CSATRQGGQYF. The DNA for the CDR3 is TGCAGTGCAACTCGACAGGGGGGTCAGTACTTC.

The V gene is TRBV9, the J gene TRBJ2-7; 11 nucleotides agree with TRBD1. The ends lost 5 bases at V and 3 bases at J; junction bases unmatched: 4. Germline CDR1 and CDR2: SGDLS and YYNGEE. CDR3 length equals 14 residues. CDR3 amino acids: CASSLGQGVYEQYF. The CDR3 DNA is TGTGCCAGCAGTCTGGGACAGGGGGTCTACGAGCAGTACTTC.

The chain couples TRBV7-9 to TRBJ2-3; TRBD2 matches at 7 bases. The germline V gene has CDR1 SEHNR and CDR2 FQNEAQ (reference sequence). The CDR3 is 16 residues long. V was clipped by 3 bases and J by 0 bases; unmatched bases: 6. The CDR3 reads CASSLRAAGSTDTQYF. As DNA, the CDR3 is TGTGCCAGCAGCTTGCGGGCAGCGGGGAGCACAGATACGCAGTATTTT. Filled out from reference TRBV7-9 and TRBJ2-3, the complete variable domain reads DTGVSQNPRHKITKRGQNVTFRCDPISEHNRLYWYRQTLGQGPEFLTYFQNEAQLEKSRLLSDRFSAERPKGSFSTLEIQRTEQGDSAMYLCASSLRAAGSTDTQYFGPGTRLTVL.

On this clone itself: Sequence at one end of the junction differs from germline and may be a read error. The chain couples TRBV7-9 to TRBJ1-5; weak D call: TRBD1 (5 bases). Germline V gives CDR1 SEHNR, CDR2 FQNEAQ (reference sequence). This CDR3 spans 12 amino acids. The DNA of the CDR3 is TGTCCCAGAAGATCAGGGAATCAGCCCCCGCATTTT. Translation: CPRRSGNQPPHF.

This clone was seen a few times. This chain connects TRBV9 to TRBJ1-5, with 8 bases lining up with TRBD1. After removal of 4 bases from V and 5 bases from J, the junction contained 5 bases not matched to a gene. The CDR3 length is 14 residues. The germline V gene encodes CDR1 SGDLS and CDR2 YYNGEE. CDR3 sequence (DNA): TGTGCCAGCAGCCACGGACAGGGCGATCAGCCCCAGCATTTT. Its protein is CASSHGQGDQPQHF.